This T cell receptor (beta chain) stems from a study of PD-1 blockade in classical Hodgkin lymphoma. Every patient experienced relapse after autologous stem cell transplantation, and brentuximab vedotin exposure varied. Patients had relapsed/refractory classical Hodgkin lymphoma with complete response, partial response or progressive disease as best response. The CDR3 spans 15 residues. Trimming pared 3 bases from V and 0 bases from J, leaving 12 bases between. From germline, CDR1 is SGHNT and CDR2 YENEEA. This clone appeared a few times. Assay: immunoSEQ multiplex PCR; the TCRdb copy retains only in-frame clones and omits some. The sample contains 70,000 or so clones, 71% of which appear only once.

The rearrangement joins TRBV11-3 to TRBJ2-7; a weak D match, TRBD1 (5 bases). This receptor was taken from a human donor with classical Hodgkin lymphoma. This specimen was peripheral blood mononuclear cells (PBMCs), taken before the second cycle of nivolumab. The CDR3 region is CASSFDSVASYEQYF. For the CDR3, the DNA is TGTGCCAGCAGCTTTGACAGCGTTGCCTCCTACGAGCAGTACTTC.